The 27 T cell receptor beta chains in this list originate from one sample, sequenced in a study of vaccination effects on CD4 cells after COVID-19. Following 10 days of culture, CD4+ T cells were isolated. Participants received two doses of either the BNT162b2 or mRNA-1273 vaccine. No cognate antigen is known for these TCRs. Here immunoSEQ multiplex PCR was the method, and the copy in TCRdb shows in-frame clones only, minus some. The repertoire consists of about 73,000 clones, with nearly 75% occurring once and the leading ten covering approximately 2.2%. This material consisted of CD4+ T cells from PBMCs cultured without peptide, taken after COVID-19 vaccination. These receptors originate from a human donor who received a COVID-19 vaccine.

This clone was seen ten or more times. The rearrangement joins TRBV18 to TRBJ1-2; a weak D match, TRBD1 (6 bases). The ends were cut back, 2 bases at V and 8 bases at J, with 21 bases in the middle. The CDR3 consists of 16 residues. Germline loops: CDR1 KGHSH, CDR2 LQKENI. The CDR3, as DNA: TGTGCCAGCTCACCAGAAGGCGGAGGGGGACTAAGGGGCTACACCTTC. The encoded protein is CASSPEGGGGLRGYTF.

V is TRBV5-1 and J is TRBJ1-2; 7 bases are a match to TRBD1. Looked up from germline, CDR1 is SGHRS and CDR2 is YFSETQ. The J segment lost 1 base and the V segment lost 2 bases, leaving 11 bases of the junction unmatched. The CDR3 contains 17 residues. The CDR3 region is CASSFLRRDSHNYGYTF. The CDR3 nucleotides are TGCGCCAGCAGCTTCTTACGCCGGGACAGCCATAACTATGGCTACACCTTC.

The J gene is TRBJ1-2, the V gene TRBV3-1 (or the pseudogene TRBV3-2), with D possibly being TRBD1 (5 bases). Trimming removed 1 base at V and 6 bases at J, with 9 bases between. CDR1 is LGHDT and CDR2 is YNNKEL in the germline V gene (reference sequence). This CDR3 comprises 13 residues. DNA of the CDR3: TGTGCCAGCAGCCAAGTGCGGGGGGATGGCTACACCTTC. Its protein product is CASSQVRGDGYTF.

Comment on this clone: Its ends do not fully match the called genes, so a read error is possible. The rearrangement joins TRBV14 to TRBJ1-2, with D tentatively TRBD1 (6 bases). Looked up from germline, CDR1 is SGHDN and CDR2 is FVKESK. This CDR3 has 13 residues. CDR3 amino acids: CASSQGQFYGYTF. The CDR3 DNA reads as TGTGCCAGCAGTCAAGGACAGTTCTATGGCTACACCTTC.

The chain uses TRBV28 and TRBJ1-2; D possibly corresponds to TRBD1 (5 bases). The CDR3 consists of 12 residues. Germline V gene lookup returns CDR1 MDHEN and CDR2 SYDVKM. V lost 3 bases and J lost 6, with 8 bases in between. CDR3 coding DNA: TGTGCCAGCAGTTTGGGACGGAATGGCTACACCTTC. The encoded protein is CASSLGRNGYTF.

CDR3 nucleotide sequence: TGTGCCAGCCAGGACGAGGTGATCACTGAAGCTTTCTTT. Translated, it gives CASQDEVITEAFF. J is TRBJ1-1 and V is TRBV12-3 or TRBV12-4; D is unclear. CDR3 length: 13 amino acids. Trimming cost V 8 bases and J 4 bases, with 14 bases left between them.

The rearrangement uses TRBV7-8 and TRBJ1-2, with D possibly matching TRBD1 (5 bases). V shed 1 base and J shed 5 bases, with 17 bases lying between them. Germline V lookup: CDR1 SGHVS, CDR2 FQNEAQ. The CDR3 is 16 amino acids. The CDR3 DNA reads as TGTGCCAGCAGCTTAGGTGGGGCCCGGACCCCGTATGGCTACACCTTC. Its protein is CASSLGGARTPYGYTF.

This chain joins TRBV6-5 and TRBJ2-1; no firm D call. This CDR3 comprises 14 residues. Trimming removed 6 bases from V and 3 bases from J, with 12 bases in between. Germline assignment: CDR1 MNHEY and CDR2 SVGAGI. This chain's CDR3 is CASRKELNYNEQFF. CDR3 DNA: TGTGCCAGCAGGAAGGAACTGAACTACAATGAGCAGTTCTTC.

V gene TRBV2 combines with J gene TRBJ2-7, with TRBD2 as a possible D gene (5 bases). The V gene's germline CDR1 is SNHLY and CDR2 FYNNEI. CDR3 length equals 15 residues. V lost 0 bases to trimming and J lost 3 bases, with 12 bases between them. The CDR3 nucleotides are TGTGCCAGCAGTGAAGCATCGGCGGGTTGCTACGAGCAGTACGTC. This gives the protein CASSEASAGCYEQYV.

V is TRBV5-1 and J is TRBJ1-1; possible D gene TRBD1, 6 bases. Trimming pared 3 bases from V and 0 bases from J, leaving 18 bases between. This CDR3 is 17 amino acids long. CDR1 and CDR2 (germline): SGHRS, YFSETQ. The CDR3: CASSSDYARGVNTEAFF. The CDR3 DNA reads TGCGCCAGCAGCTCCGACTACGCCAGGGGTGTGAACACTGAAGCTTTCTTT.

The rearrangement joins TRBV18 to TRBJ1-5, with a tentative D call TRBD1 (6 bases). The CDR3 is 14 amino acids. Looked up from germline, CDR1 is KGHSH and CDR2 is LQKENI. V was shortened by 8 bases and J by 3 bases, with 14 bases between the two germline ends. The CDR3 DNA is TGTGCCAGCAGTCCCCCAGGGGCCAATCAGCCCCAGCATTTT. Translated: CASSPPGANQPQHF.

The chain uses TRBV24-1 and TRBJ2-5; 7 nucleotides line up with TRBD1. The J segment lost 5 bases and the V segment lost 3 bases, leaving 8 bases of the junction unmatched. The V gene's germline CDR1 is KGHDR and CDR2 SFDVKD. CDR3 length equals 15 residues. The CDR3 sequence: CATSDPTGAQETQYF. CDR3 coding DNA: TGTGCCACCAGTGATCCCACAGGGGCCCAGGAGACCCAGTACTTC.

This rearrangement joins TRBV28 to TRBJ1-2; D not resolved. CDR1 and CDR2 (germline): MDHEN, SYDVKM. Trimming took off 7 bases at V and 2 bases at J, with 14 bases between the two ends. The CDR3 totals 14 residues. This chain's CDR3 is CASISQGGNYGYTF. In nucleotides, the CDR3 is TGTGCCAGCATCAGCCAAGGAGGGAACTATGGCTACACCTTC.

The chain joins TRBV28 to TRBJ1-5; D is perhaps TRBD1 (6 bases). Germline CDR1 reads MDHEN; CDR2 reads SYDVKM. The CDR3 runs to 15 residues. With 6 bases removed from V and 11 bases from J, the gap between germline ends came to 23 bases. The CDR3 is CASSPWGTPPMSQHF. In DNA form, the CDR3 reads TGTGCCAGCAGCCCTTGGGGGACACCTCCCATGTCCCAGCATTTT.

The chain joins TRBV14 to TRBJ1-4; no reliable D call. CDR1 SGHDN and CDR2 FVKESK come from the germline V gene. Between the trimmed V and J ends, which lost 2 bases and 3 bases, there was a span of 13 bases. The CDR3 sequence is 16 residues long. CDR3 loop: CASSQLTSVPNEKLFF. In nucleotides, the CDR3 is TGTGCCAGCAGCCAATTAACTAGTGTTCCTAATGAAAAACTGTTTTTT.

The genes are TRBV10-3 and TRBJ2-3; TRBD2 aligns across 8 bases. CDR1 ENHRY and CDR2 SYGVKD come from the germline V gene. After removal of 0 bases from V and 2 bases from J, the junction contained 4 bases not matched to a gene. The CDR3 contains 16 residues. CDR3 sequence (DNA): TGTGCCATCAGTGAGTCACGGGGGGGGAACACAGATACGCAGTATTTT. Amino acids: CAISESRGGNTDTQYF.

The sample holds a few counts of this clone. The chain employs TRBV5-1 and TRBJ1-3; D gene uncertain. V lost 0 bases to trimming and J lost 1 base, with 11 bases between them. This CDR3 is built from 16 residues. Germline V gives CDR1 SGHRS, CDR2 YFSETQ. CDR3 in amino acids: CASSLAELQSGNTIYF. CDR3 coding DNA: TGCGCCAGCAGCTTGGCAGAGCTTCAGTCTGGAAACACCATATATTTT.

The genes are TRBV7-3 and TRBJ2-5; 8 nucleotides match TRBD1. After removal of 5 bases from V and 5 bases from J, the junction contained 7 bases not matched to a gene. CDR3 size: 14 residues. Germline CDR1 SGHTA, CDR2 FQGTGA. This CDR3 is CASSRTGNPETQYF. In DNA, the CDR3 is TGTGCCAGCAGCCGGACAGGGAATCCCGAGACCCAGTACTTC.

The chain carries TRBV6-2 or TRBV6-3 and TRBJ2-1; the D gene is possibly TRBD2 (7 bases). Trimming stripped 2 bases from V and 1 base from J, with 12 bases between. This CDR3 has 16 amino acids. The germline V gene has CDR1 MNHEY and CDR2 SVGEGT. The CDR3 nucleotides are TGTGCCAGCAGTTACCGGGGGGCAGAGTCCTACAATGAGCAGTTCTTC. Translating it yields CASSYRGAESYNEQFF.

The CDR3 loop is CASSQNTGDQTF. Here the CDR3 DNA reads TGTGCCAGCAGCCAAAATACAGGGGATCAGACCTTC. The gene calls are TRBV3-1 (or the pseudogene TRBV3-2) and TRBJ1-2; 7 bases map to TRBD1. CDR3 length: 12 residues. Germline loops: CDR1 LGHDT, CDR2 YNNKEL (reference sequence). V shed 2 bases and J 14 bases; nucleotides not matched to a gene: 8.

CDR3: CASSENGGPNNEQFF. The CDR3 region has the DNA TGTGCCAGCAGTGAAAACGGGGGGCCCAACAATGAGCAGTTCTTC. V gene TRBV25-1 combines with J gene TRBJ2-1; D is perhaps TRBD2 (7 bases). This CDR3 contains 15 residues. V lost 2 bases to trimming and J lost 5 bases, with 13 bases between them. Germline CDR1 and CDR2: MGHDK and SYGVNS.

The chain uses TRBV18 and TRBJ1-1; D uncertain. This CDR3 has 15 residues. CDR1 is KGHSH and CDR2 is LQKENI in the germline V gene. Trimming shortened V by 4 bases and J by 1 base, and 13 bases separated the two germline ends. The CDR3 spells CASSRSRESNTEAFF. The DNA for the CDR3 is TGTGCCAGCTCACGGTCCCGGGAGTCGAACACTGAAGCTTTCTTT. Complete variable domain (other parts from reference TRBV18 and TRBJ1-1): NAGVMQNPRHLVRRRGQEARLRCSPMKGHSHVYWYRQLPEEGLKFMVYLQKENIIDESGMPKERFSAEFPKEGPSILRIQQVVRGDSAAYFCASSRSRESNTEAFFGQGTRLTVV.

This clone was found once. This chain joins TRBV6-1 and TRBJ2-3; D gene ambiguous. Per the germline V gene, CDR1 is MNHNS and CDR2 is SASEGT. V lost 2 bases and J 2 bases, leaving 11 bases between the germline ends. CDR3 length: 15 amino acids. The CDR3: CASSETALNTDTQYF. In nucleotides, the CDR3 is TGTGCCAGCAGTGAAACCGCTCTCAACACAGATACGCAGTATTTT.

The chain couples TRBV9 to TRBJ1-3, with 7 bases that match TRBD1. V dropped 5 bases and J dropped 5; count of bases not matched to a gene: 7. This CDR3 spans 14 amino acids. The germline V gene has CDR1 SGDLS and CDR2 YYNGEE. The CDR3 loop reads CASSRQGKRNTIYF. In nucleotides, the CDR3 is TGTGCCAGCAGTAGACAGGGCAAAAGAAACACCATATATTTT.

The CDR3 sequence is CASSFQEGLGTDTQYF. CDR3 in DNA: TGTGCCAGCAGTTTTCAGGAGGGGCTTGGTACAGATACGCAGTATTTT. The chain couples TRBV28 to TRBJ2-3; tentatively, D is TRBD2 (6 bases). V lost 3 bases to trimming and J lost 3 bases, with 16 bases between them. The germline V gene encodes CDR1 MDHEN and CDR2 SYDVKM. This CDR3 region has 16 residues.

This rearrangement joins TRBV18 to TRBJ2-5, with TRBD1 identical over 8 bases. The V segment lost 4 bases and the J segment 3 bases; nucleotides outside the gene matches: 4. The germline CDR1 and CDR2 sequences are KGHSH and LQKENI. CDR3 size: 14 residues. The CDR3 nucleotides read TGTGCCAGCTCACGGACAGGGAGCAAAGAGACCCAGTACTTC. Translating it yields CASSRTGSKETQYF.

The chain employs TRBV6-5 and TRBJ1-2, with a possible D match to TRBD1 (6 bases). The V gene's germline CDR1 is MNHEY and CDR2 SVGAGI. Trimming stripped 0 bases from V and 10 bases from J, with 18 bases between. This CDR3 is built from 15 residues. CDR3 sequence: CASSYSGGRVKDYTF. CDR3 nucleotide sequence: TGTGCCAGCAGTTACTCCGGGGGCAGGGTAAAGGACTACACCTTC.